Listed below are T cell receptor beta chains from one sample, sequenced in a study of radiotherapy plus CTLA-4 blockade in lung cancer. The protocol was immunoSEQ multiplex PCR, while the TCRdb copy is restricted to in-frame clones and leaves out a portion. The sample gives around 56,000 clones, less than 85% of which show up once; roughly 15% is in the top ten. This specimen was peripheral blood, taken from a patient treated with radiotherapy plus ipilimumab. The receptor set was obtained from a human donor with non-small cell lung cancer who had a complete response to radiotherapy plus ipilimumab. Each CDR3 is given with its conserved first and last residue. The order of the fields is D gene, J gene, clone size, V gene, CDR3 DNA, CDR3 protein. D genes are given only for firm matches. For some rows the clone size is stated as once, few or many, or as a class when expanded; others skip it.

>.|TRBJ2-2|.|TRBV30
TGTGCCTGGAGTCAATCGGCCGGGGAGCTGTTTTTT
CAWSQSAGELFF
>TRBD1|TRBJ1-4|.|TRBV11-2
TGTGCCAGCAGCTTAGCCAGGCAGGGGGCGGAAAAACTGTTTTTT
CASSLARQGAEKLFF
>.|TRBJ1-4|.|TRBV5-1
TGCGCCAGCAGCTTGGCCGGTTCAACTAATGAAAAACTGTTTTTT
CASSLAGSTNEKLFF
>TRBD1|TRBJ1-1|few|TRBV5-4
TGTGCCAGCAGCTTGGTAGGGACAGGTGAAGCTTTCTTT
CASSLVGTGEAFF
>.|TRBJ2-1|.|TRBV5-1
TGCGCCAGCAGCCCGGGACTCAGCTCCTACAATGAGCAGTTCTTC
CASSPGLSSYNEQFF
>TRBD2|TRBJ2-1|.|TRBV11-3
TGTGCCAGCAGCCAAATTAGGCGGGAGACGTACAATGAGCAGTTCTTC
CASSQIRRETYNEQFF
>TRBD2|TRBJ2-3|once|TRBV2
TGTGCCAGCACCAACGGGGGGGCTACGCAGTATTTT
CASTNGGATQYF
>.|TRBJ2-4|.|TRBV5-5
TGTGCCAGCAGCTTGACAGAATCCCTAGCCAAAAACATTCAGTACTTC
CASSLTESLAKNIQYF
>.|TRBJ2-1|once|TRBV15
TGTGCCACCAGCAGAGTAAACACCTACAATGAGCAGTTCTTC
CATSRVNTYNEQFF
>TRBD1|TRBJ2-5|.|TRBV7-2
TGTGCCAGCAGCACCGGGACAGGGGAAGAGACCCAGTACTTC
CASSTGTGEETQYF
>.|TRBJ2-1|.|TRBV2
TGTGCCAGCAGGACTCTTGTTACGGAGGAGCAGTTCTTC
CASRTLVTEEQFF
>TRBD1|TRBJ1-6|.|TRBV7-6
TGTGCCAGCAGCTCACAAGGGACAGGTTCACCCCTCCACTTT
CASSSQGTGSPLHF
>TRBD1|TRBJ1-6|.|TRBV7-9
TGTGCCAGCAGCCTTGGGACAGGGGGCAGTTCACCCCTCCACTTT
CASSLGTGGSSPLHF
>.|TRBJ2-7|.|TRBV5-5
TGTGCCAGCAGCGGGATAGGGGGCTACGAGCAGTACTTC
CASSGIGGYEQYF
>.|TRBJ1-6|.|TRBV7-9
TGTGCCAGCAGCTGGACGGGAGCTGGGTCACCCCTCCACTTT
CASSWTGAGSPLHF
>.|TRBJ1-6|.|TRBV6-4
TGTGCCAGCAGTAAATTCGGGATCTATAATTCACCCCTCCACTTT
CASSKFGIYNSPLHF
>TRBD1|TRBJ2-2|few|TRBV29-1
TGCAGCGTTGGGGGCTGGACCGGGGACAGGGGGCTTGGCGGGGAGCTGTTTTTT
CSVGGWTGDRGLGGELFF
>.|TRBJ1-3|.|TRBV5-8
TGTGCCAGCAGCTTTCAAGGAAACACCATATATTTT
CASSFQGNTIYF
>.|TRBJ1-1|few|TRBV6-5
TGTGCCAGCAGCCAACGACAGTTGAACACTGAAGCTTTCTTT
CASSQRQLNTEAFF
>.|TRBJ1-5|.|TRBV6-5
TGTGCCAGCAGTTTCGACAGATACAATCAGCCCCAGCATTTT
CASSFDRYNQPQHF
>TRBD1|TRBJ1-1|once|TRBV5-1
TGCGCCAGCAGCCCTACCTTGACAGGGGAGAGAGTTGGCACTGAAGCTTTCTTT
CASSPTLTGERVGTEAFF
>TRBD1|TRBJ1-1|.|TRBV7-2
TGTGCCAGCAGCCCCCGGGACAGGGCGACGAACACTGAAGCTTTCTTT
CASSPRDRATNTEAFF
>TRBD1|TRBJ1-6|few|TRBV6-6
TGTGCCAGCAGCTCGACAGGGGAAAGTTCACCCCTCCACTTT
CASSSTGESSPLHF
>.|TRBJ1-3|.|TRBV5-1
TGCGCCAGCAGCCCTGGGGGGTCTGGAAACACCATATATTTT
CASSPGGSGNTIYF
>.|TRBJ2-7|.|TRBV6-1
TGTGCCAGCAGTCCGACAAAAATCTACGAGCAGTACTTC
CASSPTKIYEQYF
>TRBD1|TRBJ1-4|.|TRBV5-1
TGCGCCAGCAGCTCCTATCCGGACAGGGGGCGGAAGGAAAAACTGTTTTTT
CASSSYPDRGRKEKLFF
>TRBD1|TRBJ2-2|once|TRBV25-1
TGTGCCAGCAGGGGACAGGCCGACACCGGGGAGCTGTTTTTT
CASRGQADTGELFF
>TRBD1|TRBJ1-6|.|TRBV4-3
TGCGCCAGCAGCCAAGAGCCGGGACAGGGGGATTCACCCCTCCACTTT
CASSQEPGQGDSPLHF
>.|TRBJ2-7|.|TRBV11-3
TGTGCCAGCAGCCCCATAGCCCCCTCCTACGAGCAGTACTTC
CASSPIAPSYEQYF
>.|TRBJ1-2|.|TRBV2
TGTGCCTCCACAGCCTATGGCTACACCTTC
CASTAYGYTF
>TRBD1|TRBJ1-1|few|TRBV5-1
TGCGCCAGCAGTCAACCGGGACAGGGCTACACTGAAGCTTTCTTT
CASSQPGQGYTEAFF
>TRBD1|TRBJ1-2|.|TRBV27
TGTGCCAGCAGTCCCCCGGGACAGGGCTCTTTGGATGGCTACACCTTC
CASSPPGQGSLDGYTF
>.|TRBJ1-3|.|TRBV6-1
TGTGCCAGCAGTGAAATCCCCTCTGGGGGGGCGCGGAACACCATATATTTT
CASSEIPSGGARNTIYF
>.|TRBJ2-1|.|TRBV25-1
TGTGCCAGCAGTTTAAGAGGTCTCTACAATGAGCAGTTCTTC
CASSLRGLYNEQFF
>TRBD1|TRBJ2-7|.|TRBV30
TGTGCCTGGAGTCCGGGACAGGGTATAGTATACGAGCAGTACTTC
CAWSPGQGIVYEQYF
>.|TRBJ2-5|once|TRBV12-5
TGTGCTAGTGGTTCCCCCAAACAGGGTTTGGAGACCCAGTACTTC
CASGSPKQGLETQYF
>TRBD1|TRBJ1-4|.|TRBV6-1
TGTGCCAGCAGTGGCCCCAGGGACAGAACGGATGAAAAACTGTTTTTT
CASSGPRDRTDEKLFF
>.|TRBJ1-5|.|TRBV28
TGTGCCAGCAGTTTAACCGGGTTCCTGGGTTCGGGGTATAGCAATCAGCCCCAGCATTTT
CASSLTGFLGSGYSNQPQHF